The 22 T cell receptor beta chains listed next were all sequenced from one sample in a study of yellow fever vaccine responses in identical twins. MiXCR, run by TCRdb on the RT-PCR reads, gives a single entry per CDR3 protein. The table records 9,500 to 13,000 distinct CDR3 sequences, approximately 87% of them present only once. Sequenced here: T cells from blood (PBMCs), unsorted or a sorted subset (not recorded which), sampled before or after yellow fever vaccination (not recorded which). Receptors were obtained from a woman younger than 30 who received the yellow fever vaccine.

This sequence joins TRBV24-1 and TRBJ1-1; D unresolved. The V gene lost 3 bases and the J gene lost 0 bases, with 7 bases spanning the gap. Germline V gives CDR1 KGHDR, CDR2 SFDVKD. This CDR3 region has 14 residues. The CDR3 sequence: CATSDPKLNTEAFF. CDR3 sequence (DNA): TGTGCCACCAGTGATCCAAAATTGAACACTGAAGCTTTCTTT.

The genes are TRBV4-1 and TRBJ2-1, with 7 bases that match TRBD2. V lost 3 bases, J lost 6 bases, and 8 bases stayed unmatched. The germline V gene has CDR1 MGHRA and CDR2 YSYEKL. The CDR3 consists of 15 residues. The CDR3 loop reads CASSQGRRTSNEQFF. The DNA for the CDR3 is TGCGCCAGCAGCCAGGGGCGGAGGACTAGCAATGAGCAGTTCTTC.

This sequence joins TRBV27 and TRBJ1-4, with a possible D match to TRBD1 (5 bases). This CDR3 is 14 amino acids long. The V gene's germline CDR1 is MNHEY and CDR2 SMNVEV (reference sequence). With 2 bases removed from V and 7 bases from J, the gap between germline ends came to 11 bases. CDR3 nucleotide sequence: TGTGCCAGCAGTTTAGGGAGGAGGGGTGAAAAACTGTTTTTT. Residues: CASSLGRRGEKLFF.

CDR3 region: CASRQSSYNSPLHF. The DNA for the CDR3 is TGTGCCAGCCGGCAAAGCTCCTATAATTCACCCCTCCACTTT. The chain has TRBV2 and TRBJ1-6; D not certain. The CDR3 runs to 14 residues. Trimming left V 8 bases short and J 0 bases short, with 8 bases between. Germline CDR1 SNHLY, CDR2 FYNNEI.

This clonotype was counted a few times. This sequence joins TRBV20-1 and TRBJ2-5, with D perhaps assigned TRBD1 or TRBD2 (5 bases each). CDR1 and CDR2 from the germline V gene are DFQATT and SNEGSKA (reference sequence). The CDR3 runs to 12 residues. Trimming cost V 5 bases and J 5 bases, with 12 bases left between them. CDR3 coding DNA: TGCAGTGCTTCCCCGGGGCGCGAGACCCAGTACTTC. This encodes CSASPGRETQYF.

The chain couples TRBV2 to TRBJ2-3; D is unclear. CDR3 length equals 13 residues. Germline CDR1 and CDR2: SNHLY and FYNNEI. Deletions cut 1 base from V and 1 base from J, with 3 bases between. In nucleotides, the CDR3 is TGTGCCAGCAGTGAAGAGGGCACAGATACGCAGTATTTT. This translates into CASSEEGTDTQYF.

This chain joins TRBV7-3 and TRBJ2-1; D perhaps matches TRBD2 (6 bases). CDR3 length equals 15 residues. CDR1 is SGHTA and CDR2 is FQGTGA in the germline V gene. Trimming pared 1 base from V and 2 bases from J, leaving 9 bases between. For the CDR3, the DNA is TGTGCCAGCAGCTTAAGCGGGACTGCCTACAATGAGCAGTTCTTC. Translated: CASSLSGTAYNEQFF. The whole variable domain, filled in from reference TRBV7-3 and TRBJ2-1, reads GAGVSQTPSNKVTEKGKYVELRCDPISGHTALYWYRQSLGQGPEFLIYFQGTGAADDSGLPNDRFFAVRPEGSVSTLKIQRTERGDSAVYLCASSLSGTAYNEQFFGPGTRLTVL.

This chain connects TRBV7-8 to TRBJ2-3; no firm D call. The V end lost 8 bases, the J end lost 6 bases, and 3 bases lay between the germline ends. The CDR3 contains 9 residues. Looked up from germline, CDR1 is SGHVS and CDR2 is FQNEAQ. CDR3 bases: TGTGCCAGCCCCGATACGCAGTATTTT. This encodes CASPDTQYF. The whole variable domain, filled in from reference TRBV7-8 and TRBJ2-3, reads GAGVSQSPRYKVAKRGQDVALRCDPISGHVSLFWYQQALGQGPEFLTYFQNEAQLDKSGLPSDRFFAERPEGSVSTLKIQRTQQEDSAVYLCASPDTQYFGPGTRLTVL.

V gene TRBV2 combines with J gene TRBJ1-5; D may be TRBD1 (5 bases). This CDR3 has 14 residues. CDR1 SNHLY and CDR2 FYNNEI come from the germline V gene. The ends were cut back, 3 bases at V and 7 bases at J, with 13 bases in the middle. The CDR3 DNA reads as TGTGCCAGCAGTGATGGGGGTCCCGACCAGCCCCAGCATTTT. This sequence encodes CASSDGGPDQPQHF.

The V and J genes are TRBV18 and TRBJ2-2; 11 nucleotides agree with TRBD2. J lost 7 bases, V lost 3 bases, and 10 bases had no gene match. CDR1 and CDR2 (germline): KGHSH, LQKENI. CDR3 length equals 17 residues. The CDR3 nucleotides are TGTGCCAGCTCACCTCGGCTAGCGGGAGGCGATAGCGGGGAGCTGTTTTTT. This encodes CASSPRLAGGDSGELFF.

The chain links TRBV19 to TRBJ2-1; TRBD2 matches at 10 bases. The V segment lost 6 bases and the J segment 3 bases; nucleotides outside the gene matches: 5. The CDR3 is 15 amino acids. From germline, CDR1 is LNHDA and CDR2 SQIVND (reference sequence). This CDR3 reads CASRERGGLYNEQFF. The CDR3 DNA reads as TGTGCCAGTAGAGAGCGGGGGGGCCTCTACAATGAGCAGTTCTTC.

The chain is built from TRBV11-1 and TRBJ1-1; a weak D match, TRBD1 (6 bases). Looked up from germline, CDR1 is SGHAT and CDR2 is FQDESV (reference sequence). CDR3 length: 14 amino acids. Trimming removed 4 bases from V and 3 bases from J, with 12 bases in between. The DNA for the CDR3 is TGTGCCAGCAGCTATAAACCAGGGGACACTGAAGCTTTCTTT. It is translated as CASSYKPGDTEAFF.

CDR3 bases: TGTGCCATCAGTGCCTCAACTAGCGGGGATGAGCAGTTCTTC. Residues: CAISASTSGDEQFF. This rearrangement joins TRBV10-3 to TRBJ2-1, with 10 bases matching TRBD2. With 4 bases clipped from V and 8 bases from J, the junction kept 5 bases outside the gene matches. The germline V gene has CDR1 ENHRY and CDR2 SYGVKD. The CDR3 has 14 amino acids.

The chain uses TRBV7-3 and TRBJ1-1, with D maybe TRBD1 (6 bases). Germline V lookup: CDR1 SGHTA, CDR2 FQGTGA. The CDR3 runs to 15 residues. Trimming removed 1 base at V and 2 bases at J, with 11 bases between. The CDR3 region has the DNA TGTGCCAGCAGCTTAAAGCCGGGGGGCAACACTGAAGCTTTCTTT. Translating gives CASSLKPGGNTEAFF.

This rearrangement joins TRBV18 to TRBJ1-1, with a possible D match to TRBD1 (6 bases). There are 14 residues in the CDR3. V lost 1 base and J 4 bases, leaving 10 bases between the germline ends. The germline CDR1 and CDR2 sequences are KGHSH and LQKENI. DNA of the CDR3: TGTGCCAGCTCACCACGACAGGATCTCACTGAAGCTTTCTTT. It codes for CASSPRQDLTEAFF.

This chain connects TRBV5-1 to TRBJ2-1, with D perhaps matching TRBD1 (6 bases). Trimming cost V 0 bases and J 4 bases, with 11 bases left between them. Looked up from germline, CDR1 is SGHRS and CDR2 is YFSETQ. This CDR3 has 15 residues. The CDR3 spells CASSLDGQYYNEQFF. In DNA, the CDR3 is TGCGCCAGCAGCTTGGATGGACAGTATTACAATGAGCAGTTCTTC.

The V call is TRBV2, the J call TRBJ1-5; D remains ambiguous. The CDR3 spans 14 residues. V lost 5 bases and J lost 0, with 8 bases in between. From germline, CDR1 is SNHLY and CDR2 FYNNEI. The CDR3 protein is CASSRANSNQPQHF. The CDR3 DNA follows: TGTGCCAGCAGTAGGGCAAATAGCAATCAGCCCCAGCATTTT.

The chain has TRBV4-2 and TRBJ2-6, with D unclear. The CDR3 loop spans 16 amino acids. Trimming cost V 1 base and J 0 bases, with 7 bases left between them. CDR1 is LGHNA and CDR2 is YNFKEQ in the germline V gene. CDR3 in amino acids: CASSQVSGSGANVLTF. The CDR3 DNA sequence: TGTGCCAGCAGCCAAGTCTCTGGCTCTGGGGCCAACGTCCTGACTTTC.

This chain joins TRBV10-1 and TRBJ2-1; D unresolved. The V gene lost 0 bases and the J gene lost 0 bases, with 9 bases spanning the gap. The CDR3 covers 16 residues. Germline lookup yields CDR1 WNHNN and CDR2 SYGVQD (reference sequence). This chain's CDR3 is CASSESRRSSYNEQFF. In DNA, the CDR3 is TGCGCCAGCAGTGAGTCGAGAAGGAGCTCCTACAATGAGCAGTTCTTC.

This chain links TRBV27 with TRBJ1-6, with TRBD1 matching 10 bases. The germline V gene encodes CDR1 MNHEY and CDR2 SMNVEV (reference sequence). The J segment lost 8 bases and the V segment lost 5 bases, leaving 12 bases of the junction unmatched. The CDR3 loop spans 17 amino acids. The CDR3 protein is CASSAAAPGQGYSPLHF. The DNA for the CDR3 is TGTGCCAGCAGTGCGGCAGCCCCGGGACAGGGGTATTCACCCCTCCACTTT.

V is TRBV28 and J is TRBJ2-3; 8 nucleotides agree with TRBD1. J lost 10 bases, V lost 8 bases, and 2 bases had no gene match. Germline CDR1 and CDR2: MDHEN and SYDVKM. The CDR3 contains 10 residues. The CDR3 nucleotides read TGTGCCAGCGACAGGGGTGCGCAGTATTTT. It yields the protein CASDRGAQYF. Full variable domain (missing parts from reference TRBV28 and TRBJ2-3): DVKVTQSSRYLVKRTGEKVFLECVQDMDHENMFWYRQDPGLGLRLIYFSYDVKMKEKGDIPEGYSVSREKKERFSLILESASTNQTSMYLCASDRGAQYFGPGTRLTVL.

The CDR3 coding sequence is TGTGCCATCAGCAACAAGGGTAACACCGGGGAGCTGTTTTTT. It specifies CAISNKGNTGELFF. The rearrangement links TRBV10-3 to TRBJ2-2; no clear D gene. Trimming cost V 6 bases and J 2 bases, with 10 bases left between them. The length of the CDR3 is 14 residues. Germline CDR1 reads ENHRY; CDR2 reads SYGVKD.